This entry concerns a single T cell receptor (beta chain). What it recognizes is unknown. On cycle 4 day 1 and cycle 7 day 1, as well as at baseline, blood was sampled. V lost 2 bases, J lost 1 base, and 12 bases lay in between. The CDR3 runs 15 residues. CDR1 is SGHRS, CDR2 YFSETQ, per germline. Clones were read by immunoSEQ multiplex PCR, and TCRdb kept only the in-frame ones, dropping some. The sample includes about 91,000 clones, 80% to 90% of them seen just once. This specimen comes from a study of OX40 agonist ivuxolimab in advanced cancers. Study-wide points: Averaging showed that CD8+ T cells had more expanded clones than CD4+ did.

The chain combines TRBV5-1 with TRBJ2-5, with D possibly being TRBD1 (6 bases). The sequence was collected from an adult with an advanced solid tumor such as melanoma, head and neck, liver or kidney cancer. The sequencing here drew on CD4+ or CD8+ T cells sorted from blood, taken in a trial of the OX40 agonist ivuxolimab. The CDR3, as DNA: TGCGCCAGCAGCTTAGTTACAGGGCCCCAAGAGACCCAGTACTTC. Translation: CASSLVTGPQETQYF.